This T cell receptor beta chain stems from a study of blood T cells in healthy people across ages. Combining a sample-barcoded 5' primer with a J-beta primer mix, a second PCR ran for roughly 7 to 12 cycles. TCRdb ran MiXCR on the 5' RACE reads and lists one entry per CDR3 protein. The sample contains approximately 800,000 distinct CDR3 sequences, 25% of which appear only once. V shed 3 bases and J 4 bases; nucleotides not matched to a gene: 5. Germline V lookup: CDR1 MNHNY, CDR2 SVGAGI (reference sequence). The CDR3 sequence is 14 residues long. Regarding the study as a whole: Long-lived donors had more naive CD4+ cells and higher diversity than aged donors.

This clonotype was seen a few times. Its antigen is not known. These data also formed part of another study, on T cells of mothers and their children. That source adds: Study donors consisted of a few healthy Caucasian mothers and their six children.

The chain couples TRBV6-6 to TRBJ2-7; TRBD1 matches 8 bases. Source material: blood. The clonotype comes from a boy younger than 18 in good health. The CDR3 protein is CASSYQGAGYEQYF. The CDR3 DNA follows: TGTGCCAGCAGTTATCAGGGGGCCGGATACGAGCAGTACTTC.